The present T cell receptor beta chain was sequenced within a study of vaccination effects on CD4 cells after COVID-19. Study context: Either the mRNA-1273 or the BNT162b2 vaccine was given to participants as two doses.

Trimming took 4 bases from V and 5 from J, leaving 20 bases between them. This CDR3 has 16 residues. Germline CDR1 and CDR2: SGHTA and FQGTGA. As for this clone: Its antigen is unknown.

The authors isolated CD4+ T cells after more than eight days of culture. No vaccinee had earlier SARS-CoV-2 infection, and nucleocapsid antibodies were negative. Study findings and constraints: In healthy vaccinees, only 1 of 255 vaccine-induced clones cross-reacted with common cold coronaviruses. No early post-infection timepoints were available in the study, which also included few convalescent patients.

Some clones are missing from TCRdb's copy, which holds only in-frame ones; the method was immunoSEQ multiplex PCR. The sample includes 70,000 or so clones, more than 70% of them seen just once. This TCR was recovered from a human donor who received a COVID-19 vaccine. The rearrangement links TRBV7-3 to TRBJ1-2, with D perhaps matching TRBD1 (6 bases). Sequenced here: CD4+ T cells from PBMCs cultured without peptide, sampled before COVID-19 vaccination. The CDR3 region has the DNA TGTGCCAGCAGCTCGAAAACGGGACAAAGGAGGTATGGCTACACCTTC. It is translated as CASSSKTGQRRYGYTF.